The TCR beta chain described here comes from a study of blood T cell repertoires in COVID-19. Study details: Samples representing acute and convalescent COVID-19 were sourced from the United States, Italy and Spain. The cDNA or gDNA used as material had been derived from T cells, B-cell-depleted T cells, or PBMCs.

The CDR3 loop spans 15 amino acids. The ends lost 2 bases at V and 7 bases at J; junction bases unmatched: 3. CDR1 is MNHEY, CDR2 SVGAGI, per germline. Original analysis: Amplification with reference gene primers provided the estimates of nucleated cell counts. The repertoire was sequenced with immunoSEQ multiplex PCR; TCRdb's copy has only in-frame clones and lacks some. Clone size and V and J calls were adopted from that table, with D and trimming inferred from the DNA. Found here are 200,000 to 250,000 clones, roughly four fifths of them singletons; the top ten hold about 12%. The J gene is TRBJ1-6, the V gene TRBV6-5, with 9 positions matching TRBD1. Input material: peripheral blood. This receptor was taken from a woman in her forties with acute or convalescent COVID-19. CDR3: CASSYDRGGNSPLHF. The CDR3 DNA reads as TGTGCCAGCAGTTACGACAGGGGGGGGAATTCACCCCTCCACTTT.